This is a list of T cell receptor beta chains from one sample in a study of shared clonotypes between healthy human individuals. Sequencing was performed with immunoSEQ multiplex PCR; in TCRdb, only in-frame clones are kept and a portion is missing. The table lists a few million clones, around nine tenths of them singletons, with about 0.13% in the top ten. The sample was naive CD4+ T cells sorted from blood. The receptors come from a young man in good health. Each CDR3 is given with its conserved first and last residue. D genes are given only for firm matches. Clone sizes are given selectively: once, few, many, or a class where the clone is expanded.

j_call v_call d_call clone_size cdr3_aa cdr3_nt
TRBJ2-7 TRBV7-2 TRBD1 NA CASSWGQGAVYEQYF TGTGCCAGCAGCTGGGGACAGGGGGCGGTTTACGAGCAGTACTTC
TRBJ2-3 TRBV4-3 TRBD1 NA CASSQEGQGNADTQYF TGCGCCAGCAGCCAAGAGGGACAGGGCAACGCAGATACGCAGTATTTT
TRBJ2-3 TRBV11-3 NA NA CASSLEGAADTQYF TGTGCCAGCAGCTTGGAGGGGGCCGCAGATACGCAGTATTTT
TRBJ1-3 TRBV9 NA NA CASSVGPRGGPGAGGNTIYF TGTGCCAGCAGCGTAGGACCCCGTGGTGGGCCAGGGGCCGGTGGAAACACCATATATTTT
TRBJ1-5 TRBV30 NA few CAWSVTGSQPQHF TGTGCCTGGAGTGTCACAGGGAGTCAGCCCCAGCATTTT
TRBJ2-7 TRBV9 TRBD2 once CASSAGIASGVYEQYF TGTGCCAGCAGCGCGGGTATTGCTAGCGGGGTTTACGAGCAGTACTTC
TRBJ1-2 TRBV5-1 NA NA CASSSPSLGYTF TGCGCCAGCAGCTCCCCAAGCCTCGGCTACACCTTC
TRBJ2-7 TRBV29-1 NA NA CSVATGSYEQYF TGCAGCGTTGCTACAGGTTCCTACGAGCAGTACTTC
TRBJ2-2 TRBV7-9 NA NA CASSLGQTPGELFF TGTGCCAGCAGCTTGGGACAAACTCCCGGGGAGCTGTTTTTT
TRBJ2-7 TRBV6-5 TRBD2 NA CATRSGTSGSYEQYF TGTGCCACCCGTTCCGGCACTAGCGGGTCCTACGAGCAGTACTTC
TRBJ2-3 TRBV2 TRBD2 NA CASSEAALAGAGTQYF TGTGCCAGCAGTGAAGCTGCACTAGCGGGAGCGGGGACGCAGTATTTT
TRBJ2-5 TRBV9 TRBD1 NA CASSPGDRGETQYF TGTGCCAGCAGCCCTGGGGACAGGGGAGAGACCCAGTACTTC
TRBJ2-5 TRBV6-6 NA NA CASSYAWETQYF TGTGCCAGCAGTTACGCCTGGGAGACCCAGTACTTC
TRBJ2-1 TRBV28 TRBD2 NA CASSSFPGTSGVEFF TGTGCCAGCAGTTCCTTCCCCGGGACTAGCGGGGTGGAGTTCTTC
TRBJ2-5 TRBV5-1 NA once CASSFGRGEETQYF TGCGCCAGCAGCTTCGGCAGGGGAGAAGAGACCCAGTACTTC
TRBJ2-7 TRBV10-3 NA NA CAISSLDSLYEQYF TGTGCCATCAGCTCCCTTGACAGCCTCTACGAGCAGTACTTC
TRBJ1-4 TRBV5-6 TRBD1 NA CASSLISGQGEKLFF TGTGCCAGCAGCTTGATTTCCGGACAGGGTGAAAAACTGTTTTTT
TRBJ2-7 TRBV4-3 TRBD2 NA CASSQELGTSGTYEQYF TGCGCCAGCAGCCAAGAGCTGGGGACTAGCGGGACATACGAGCAGTACTTC
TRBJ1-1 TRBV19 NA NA CASSMETQAMNTEAFF TGTGCCAGTAGTATGGAGACACAGGCGATGAACACTGAAGCTTTCTTT
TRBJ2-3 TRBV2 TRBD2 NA CASSATSGGDTQYF TGTGCCAGCAGTGCGACTAGCGGGGGGGATACGCAGTATTTT
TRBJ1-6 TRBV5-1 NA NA CASSLDSFFSPLHF TGCGCCAGCAGTCTCGACAGCTTTTTCTCACCCCTCCACTTT
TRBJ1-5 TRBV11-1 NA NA CASSLGGQALNQPQHF TGTGCCAGCAGCTTAGGTGGGCAGGCGCTCAATCAGCCCCAGCATTTT
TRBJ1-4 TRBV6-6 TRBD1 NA CAGRTGIATNEKLFF TGTGCCGGTAGGACAGGGATCGCAACTAATGAAAAACTGTTTTTT
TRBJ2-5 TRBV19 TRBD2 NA CASSIDSSGGVRETQYF TGTGCCAGTAGTATAGATAGTAGCGGGGGAGTCCGGGAGACCCAGTACTTC
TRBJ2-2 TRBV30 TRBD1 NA CACGQGWAGELFF TGTGCCTGCGGACAGGGGTGGGCCGGGGAGCTGTTTTTT
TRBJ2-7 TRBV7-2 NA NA CASSLDVSGYYEQYF TGTGCCAGCAGCTTAGATGTGTCAGGGTATTACGAGCAGTACTTC
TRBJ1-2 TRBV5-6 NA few CASTGQTGHGYTF TGTGCCAGCACCGGGCAAACGGGGCATGGCTACACCTTC
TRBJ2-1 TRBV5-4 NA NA CASSSAPSGVPYNEQFF TGTGCCAGCAGCTCCGCGCCCAGCGGAGTGCCCTACAATGAGCAGTTCTTC
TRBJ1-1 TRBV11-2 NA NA CASSFQGGTEAFF TGTGCCAGCAGCTTTCAGGGCGGCACTGAAGCTTTCTTT